This entry is about one T cell receptor (beta chain). The antigen is not known. The CDR3 runs 13 residues. V lost 3 bases, J lost 7 bases, and 12 bases lay in between. CDR1 GTSNPN and CDR2 SVGIG come from the germline V gene (reference sequence). Several lines of graft-versus-host disease therapy were given to all patients, all with gastrointestinal involvement. Clones were read by immunoSEQ multiplex PCR, and TCRdb kept only the in-frame ones, dropping some. The sample has 1,500 to 2,000 clones, about 80% seen once. This entry comes from a study of tissue T cells after allogeneic stem cell transplantation. Across the study: Several unmodified and three CD34-selected T-cell-depleted grafts went to graft-versus-host disease patients.

Whole-study findings and limits: In patients and mice, blood and spleen missed much of tissue repertoire. Few T cell clones were shared across patients, but motif clusters showed tissue-specific shared signatures.

The sequence derives from a male patient between 40 and 69 years old with steroid-refractory graft-versus-host disease after an allogeneic stem cell transplant. Some T cells may possibly be graft donor cells. The J gene is TRBJ2-2, the V gene TRBV30; possibly TRBD1 or TRBD2 for D (6 bases each). The sample in question was colon tissue, obtained at autopsy. The CDR3 protein is CAWRIGGHGELFF. Here the CDR3 DNA reads TGTGCCTGGAGAATAGGGGGGCACGGGGAGCTGTTTTTT.